What follows is one T cell receptor (beta chain) and its context. The data stem from a study of cytomegalovirus exposure and HLA in healthy donors. CDR1 is SGHNT and CDR2 is YENEEA in the germline V gene. Trimming removed 3 bases from V and 10 bases from J; junction bases left unmatched: 10. This CDR3 comprises 17 residues. The table came from immunoSEQ multiplex PCR; TCRdb's copy has only in-frame clones and leaves some out. The sample yields roughly 76,000 clones, approximately 95% seen once. Sample: PBMCs. J is TRBJ2-1 and V is TRBV11-3, with 15 bases matching TRBD2. This TCR was recovered from a man aged 18-30 years in good health and CMV-seropositive. The CDR3 bases are TGTGCCAGCAGCTTGGATGGGGGACTAGCGGGAGGACGGGAGCAGTTCTTC. Protein sequence: CASSLDGGLAGGREQFF.